The 32 T cell receptor beta chains presented below share a single source sample, sequenced in a study of Tregs in tolerant kidney transplant recipients. The nonmyeloablative bone marrow transplants came from related graft donors, with transient mixed chimerism. The method was immunoSEQ multiplex PCR; TCRdb's version includes in-frame clones alone and lacks a portion of them. The sample spans about 23,000 clones; the ten largest clones claim approximately 4.1%. The sample in question was CD4+ T cells from blood (PBMCs), obtained 6 months after the transplant. The receptors originated from a human patient who received a combined kidney and bone marrow transplant. Some T cells may trace back to the graft donor.

Notes on this clone: The read halts 3 residues ahead of the CDR3 end, with the missing end drawn from the germline J gene. The rearrangement uses TRBV11-2 and TRBJ2-3; D is ambiguous. The CDR3 loop spans 13 amino acids. The V end lost 0 bases, the J end lost 3 bases, and 4 bases lay between the germline ends. Germline assignment: CDR1 SGHAT and CDR2 FQNNGV. The covered CDR3 bases are TGTGCCAGCAGCTTAGATCGGACAGATACG. This gives the protein CASSLDRTDT. The whole CDR3 reads CASSLDRTDTQYF.

About this clone: The read ends 3 residues shy of where the CDR3 ends; the end is completed using the germline J gene. The chain links TRBV6-1 to TRBJ2-3; 9 bases agree with TRBD2. This CDR3 contains 15 residues. Per germline, CDR1 MNHNS and CDR2 SASEGT. The V gene end was trimmed by 2 bases and the J gene end by 6 bases; junction bases not matched to a gene: 6. CDR3 sequence reads: CASSESSGVLDTQYF. The sequenced part of the CDR3 DNA is TGTGCCAGCAGTGAATCTAGCGGGGTTTTGGATACG.

Regarding this clone: The read ends 3 residues before the CDR3 terminus; that terminus is restored from the germline J gene. This chain joins TRBV18 and TRBJ2-7; D might be TRBD1 (6 bases). The CDR3 consists of 15 residues. Germline V CDR1 and CDR2: KGHSH, LQKENI. Trimming pared 1 base from V and 5 bases from J, leaving 15 bases between. The CDR3 here is CASSPQRQASNEQYF. Incomplete CDR3 DNA: TGTGCCAGCTCACCACAACGACAGGCTTCGAACGAG.

A note on this clone: With the read ending 3 residues before the CDR3 end, the germline J gene is used to fill in that end. This sequence joins TRBV6-1 and TRBJ1-4, with D tentatively TRBD1 (5 bases). There are 14 residues in the CDR3. The germline V and J ends were trimmed by 2 bases and 7 bases, with 11 bases remaining between them. In germline, CDR1 is MNHNS, CDR2 SASEGT. The sequenced CDR3 bases are TGTGCCAGCAGTGAACTGGGAACAGGTGAAAAA. As protein: CASSELGTGEK. The full CDR3 reads CASSELGTGEKLFF.

On this clone itself: The CDR3 extends 3 residues past the end of the read, so its final part is completed from the germline J gene. This chain links TRBV4-1 with TRBJ2-5; D is undetermined. V lost 4 bases to trimming and J lost 5 bases, with 11 bases between them. In germline, CDR1 is MGHRA, CDR2 YSYEKL. CDR3 length equals 13 residues. Incomplete CDR3 DNA: TGCGCCAGCAGCCTGACTCCTCGCGAGACC. Its translation: CASSLTPRET. The CDR3, in full, reads CASSLTPRETQYF.

Comments on this clone: The sequence runs out 3 residues before the end of the CDR3; the remainder is reconstructed from the germline J gene. The chain carries TRBV5-8 and TRBJ1-4; D is perhaps TRBD1 (6 bases). CDR1 is SGHTS, CDR2 YDEGEE, per germline. CDR3 length: 15 amino acids. Incomplete CDR3 DNA: TGTGCCAGCAGCCTTTTCGACAGGTCAAGCTTTGGA. This translates into CASSLFDRSSFG. The CDR3 in its entirety is CASSLFDRSSFGLFF.

As to this clone: The read comes to an end 3 residues before the CDR3 does, leaving the germline J gene to fill in the end. The genes are TRBV7-9 and TRBJ2-7; 11 bases map to TRBD2. Per germline, CDR1 SEHNR and CDR2 FQNEAQ (reference sequence). After removal of 6 bases from V and 1 base from J, the junction contained 5 bases not matched to a gene. The CDR3 extends over 15 amino acids. Partial CDR3 DNA: TGTGCCAGCAGACCGACTAGCGGGGCTTCCTACGAG. It translates to CASRPTSGASYE. The full CDR3 protein is CASRPTSGASYEQYF. The full variable domain, its missing parts supplied by reference TRBV7-9 and TRBJ2-7, is DTGVSQNPRHKITKRGQNVTFRCDPISEHNRLYWYRQTLGQGPEFLTYFQNEAQLEKSRLLSDRFSAERPKGSFSTLEIQRTEQGDSAMYLCASRPTSGASYEQYFGPGTRLTVT.

Concerning this clone: Read coverage stops 3 residues before the CDR3 terminus; the germline J gene supplies the remainder. The chain links TRBV6-1 to TRBJ2-7, with D possibly TRBD1 on 6 matching bases. Germline V CDR1 and CDR2: MNHNS, SASEGT. The CDR3 contains 12 residues. V was trimmed by 4 bases and J by 3 bases, leaving 7 bases between them. The CDR3 protein is CASSVTGYEQYF. CDR3 bases read: TGTGCCAGCAGTGTGACAGGCTACGAG.

To note about this clone: The CDR3 end falls 3 residues outside the read, so it is completed with the germline J gene. The J gene is TRBJ2-7, the V gene TRBV10-2; D unresolved. The V gene's germline CDR1 is WSHSY and CDR2 SAAADI. Trimming shortened V by 6 bases and J by 4 bases, and 7 bases separated the two germline ends. The CDR3 consists of 11 residues. The sequenced part of the CDR3 DNA is TGCGCCAGCAGCTCCACTTACGAG. Translating it yields CASSSTYE. The complete CDR3 sequence is CASSSTYEQYF.

About this clone itself: The read stops 3 residues short of the end of the CDR3; the missing end is completed from the germline J gene. The chain links TRBV20-1 to TRBJ2-2, with 10 nucleotides matching TRBD2. V lost 2 bases to trimming and J lost 6 bases; unmatched junction nucleotides: 6. The CDR3 has 15 amino acids. Germline assignment: CDR1 DFQATT and CDR2 SNEGSKA (reference sequence). This CDR3 reads CSARKAGGPPGELFF. Incomplete CDR3 DNA: TGCAGTGCTAGAAAAGCGGGGGGGCCTCCCGGGGAG.

Note on this clone: The CDR3 extends 3 residues past the end of the read, so its final part is completed from the germline J gene. V gene TRBV12-3 or TRBV12-4 combines with J gene TRBJ2-1, with TRBD1 matching over 7 bases. The CDR3 runs 13 residues. V trimming: 5 bases; J trimming: 9 bases; junction bases outside the gene matches: 7. The CDR3 DNA, read in part, is TGTGCCAGCAGTAGACAGGGAAAACCTGAG. The encoded protein is CASSRQGKPE. The CDR3 reads in full as CASSRQGKPEQFF.

As to this clone: The read falls 3 residues short of the CDR3 end, and the missing part is taken from the germline J gene. The chain carries TRBV5-1 and TRBJ2-2; TRBD2 matches at 7 bases. The CDR3 contains 16 residues. Germline CDR1 reads SGHRS; CDR2 reads YFSETQ. With V trimmed by 3 bases and J by 0 bases, 5 bases remained unmatched. CDR3 sequence reads: CASSSQTSPNTGELFF. CDR3 bases read: TGCGCCAGCAGCTCGCAGACTAGCCCGAACACCGGGGAG.

Regarding this clone: Read data end 3 residues before the CDR3 end; the end is taken from the germline J gene. The chain couples TRBV10-3 to TRBJ1-2; TRBD1 might be the D (5 bases). CDR1 and CDR2 from the germline V gene are ENHRY and SYGVKD. CDR3 length: 13 residues. Trimming cost V 4 bases and J 3 bases, with 9 bases left between them. Partial CDR3 DNA: TGTGCCATCAGTGTTGGAGGGGACTATGGC. It yields the protein CAISVGGDYG. The complete CDR3 reads CAISVGGDYGYTF.

On this clone: The read ends 3 residues shy of where the CDR3 ends; the end is completed using the germline J gene. The rearrangement links TRBV12-3 or TRBV12-4 to TRBJ2-2, with 8 nucleotides matching TRBD2. This CDR3 contains 16 residues. With V trimmed by 7 bases and J by 5 bases, 12 bases remained unmatched. The part of the CDR3 DNA that was read is TGTGCCAGCAACGCGGCGGGGGGAGGGATTACCGGGGAG. Translation gives CASNAAGGGITGE. The entire CDR3 reads CASNAAGGGITGELFF.

Notes on this clone: The read ends 3 residues shy of where the CDR3 ends; the end is completed using the germline J gene. The chain is built from TRBV5-5 and TRBJ2-4; D gene ambiguous. CDR3 length equals 15 residues. V was trimmed by 2 bases and J by 0 bases, leaving 9 bases between them. Germline V gene sequence: CDR1 SGHKS, CDR2 YYEKEE (reference sequence). The CDR3 protein is CASSFFPGAKNIQYF. CDR3 bases read: TGTGCCAGCAGCTTTTTCCCGGGAGCCAAAAACATT. Complete variable domain (other parts from reference TRBV5-5 and TRBJ2-4): DAGVTQSPTHLIKTRGQQVTLRCSPISGHKSVSWYQQVLGQGPQFIFQYYEKEERGRGNFPDRFSARQFPNYSSELNVNALLLGDSALYLCASSFFPGAKNIQYFGAGTRLSVL.

Regarding this clone: The CDR3 goes on 3 residues after the read ends, and that part is filled in from the germline J gene. V gene TRBV6-1 combines with J gene TRBJ1-5; D gene unclear. CDR1 is MNHNS and CDR2 is SASEGT in the germline V gene. Deletions cut 6 bases from V and 0 bases from J, with 6 bases between. The CDR3 is 13 amino acids. The CDR3 is CASREYSNQPQHF. The covered CDR3 bases are TGTGCCAGCAGGGAATATAGCAATCAGCCC.

Worth noting for this clone: Coverage ceases 3 residues before the CDR3 finishes, and the germline J gene fills in the end. The chain employs TRBV18 and TRBJ1-3, with 9 bases identical to TRBD1. Germline CDR1 KGHSH, CDR2 LQKENI. The CDR3 runs to 14 residues. V trimming: 3 bases; J trimming: 6 bases; junction bases outside the gene matches: 3. CDR3 protein: CASSPGQGLNTIYF. Incomplete CDR3 DNA: TGTGCCAGCTCACCGGGACAGGGCCTAAACACC.

Partial CDR3 DNA: TGTGCCAGCAGTGGATCAGGGGGCTTAGCTGGAAACACC. This encodes CASSGSGGLAGNT. The entire CDR3 protein is CASSGSGGLAGNTIYF. The V and J genes are TRBV6-1 and TRBJ1-3, with TRBD1 matching over 8 bases. The read stops 3 residues short of the end of the CDR3; the missing end is completed from the germline J gene. CDR3 size: 16 residues. CDR1 and CDR2 from the germline V gene are MNHNS and SASEGT. V lost 4 bases to trimming and J lost 2 bases; unmatched junction nucleotides: 7.

Concerning this clone itself: The CDR3 is cut off 3 residues early in the read; its end comes from the germline J gene. The chain employs TRBV7-8 and TRBJ1-1; D remains ambiguous. V shed 6 bases and J shed 4 bases, with 12 bases lying between them. CDR3 length: 13 residues. The germline V gene encodes CDR1 SGHVS and CDR2 FQNEAQ. The CDR3: CASRLGPGTEAFF. The sequenced CDR3 bases are TGTGCCAGCAGGCTGGGTCCGGGCACTGAA.

A remark on this clone: The sequenced fragment ends 3 residues before the CDR3 boundary, so the rest is inferred from the germline J gene. The J gene is TRBJ2-7, the V gene TRBV7-2; D gene unclear. Germline V lookup: CDR1 SGHTA, CDR2 FQGNSA. Between the trimmed V and J ends, which lost 2 bases and 6 bases, there was a span of 8 bases. This CDR3 contains 12 residues. The part of the CDR3 DNA that was read is TGTGCCAGCAGCTTAACTCGCCGCGAG. Its protein is CASSLTRRE. The whole CDR3 protein reads CASSLTRREQYF. Supplemented by reference TRBV7-2 and TRBJ2-7, the full variable domain reads GAGVSQSPSNKVTEKGKDVELRCDPISGHTALYWYRQSLGQGLEFLIYFQGNSAPDKSGLPSDRFSAERTGGSVSTLTIQRTQQEDSAVYLCASSLTRREQYFGPGTRLTVT.

Concerning this clone itself: The sequence runs out 3 residues before the end of the CDR3; the remainder is reconstructed from the germline J gene. The chain uses TRBV20-1 and TRBJ1-4; tentative D call: TRBD1 (5 bases). Trimming stripped 4 bases from V and 5 bases from J, with 11 bases between. The CDR3 runs 13 residues. Germline loops: CDR1 DFQATT, CDR2 SNEGSKA (reference sequence). The covered CDR3 bases are TGCAGTGCTACAGGGCATGGCAATGAAAAA. It codes for CSATGHGNEK. The full-length CDR3 reads as CSATGHGNEKLFF.

Note on this clone: The sequenced fragment ends 3 residues before the CDR3 boundary, so the rest is inferred from the germline J gene. The rearrangement uses TRBV7-9 and TRBJ1-1; 7 bases align to TRBD1. The CDR3 length is 11 residues. Germline CDR1 and CDR2: SEHNR and FQNEAQ (reference sequence). CDR3 in amino acids: CASSLAGQAFF. The covered CDR3 bases are TGTGCCAGCAGCTTAGCGGGACAG.

Notes on this clone: The sequenced fragment ends 3 residues before the CDR3 boundary, so the rest is inferred from the germline J gene. V usage is TRBV19 and J usage is TRBJ2-2, with TRBD2 identical over 8 bases. The CDR3 sequence is 16 residues long. V trimming: 2 bases; J trimming: 6 bases; junction bases outside the gene matches: 8. The germline V gene encodes CDR1 LNHDA and CDR2 SQIVND (reference sequence). The covered CDR3 bases are TGTGCCAGTAGTATAAAAGCGGGAGTTAGAGCCGGGGAG. This sequence encodes CASSIKAGVRAGE. The full-length CDR3 reads as CASSIKAGVRAGELFF.

The CDR3 sequence is CSAFPGGNSPLHF. The CDR3 DNA, read in part, is TGCAGTGCCTTCCCGGGGGGTAATTCACCC. This rearrangement joins TRBV20-1 to TRBJ1-6; D perhaps matches TRBD1 (5 bases). From the germline J gene comes the end of the CDR3, since the read stops 3 residues before it. Trimming removed 6 bases at V and 6 bases at J, with 12 bases between. In germline, CDR1 is DFQATT, CDR2 SNEGSKA (reference sequence). This CDR3 contains 13 residues.

A note on this clone: The read ends 3 residues shy of where the CDR3 ends; the end is completed using the germline J gene. The chain combines TRBV19 with TRBJ1-5; perhaps TRBD1 as D (5 bases). V lost 3 bases and J 1 base, leaving 10 bases between the germline ends. The CDR3 is 15 residues long. The germline CDR1 and CDR2 sequences are LNHDA and SQIVND (reference sequence). The chain's CDR3 is CASSIQGSSNQPQHF. The sequenced CDR3 bases are TGTGCCAGTAGTATCCAGGGTTCAAGCAATCAGCCC.

The CDR3 sequence is CASSPRDRVYEQYF. The CDR3 DNA, read in part, is TGTGCCAGTAGTCCCCGGGACAGGGTCTACGAG. V and J are TRBV19 and TRBJ2-7, with 9 bases aligning to TRBD1. The read stops 3 residues short of the end of the CDR3; the missing end is completed from the germline J gene. Germline V lookup: CDR1 LNHDA, CDR2 SQIVND (reference sequence). CDR3 size: 14 residues. Unmatched junction bases numbered 5, after V lost 5 bases and J lost 3 bases.

A note on this clone: The read ends 3 residues shy of where the CDR3 ends; the end is completed using the germline J gene. V usage is TRBV7-2 and J usage is TRBJ1-3; D gene ambiguous. The CDR3 consists of 13 residues. Trimming stripped 4 bases from V and 5 bases from J, with 9 bases between. Germline CDR1 is SGHTA and CDR2 is FQGNSA. The CDR3 spells CASSSYIRNTIYF. The covered CDR3 bases are TGTGCCAGCAGCTCGTACATAAGAAACACC.

Concerning this clone itself: The read gets to within 3 residues of the CDR3 end, and the germline J gene fills in the rest. The rearrangement links TRBV19 to TRBJ1-1; D not resolved. Looked up from germline, CDR1 is LNHDA and CDR2 is SQIVND (reference sequence). The CDR3 length is 13 residues. V lost 6 bases and J 5 bases, leaving 13 bases between the germline ends. CDR3 DNA (partial): TGTGCCAGTAGGAACTCGAGGGCAACTGAA. Translating it yields CASRNSRATE. The CDR3 in its entirety is CASRNSRATEAFF.

A word on this clone: From the germline J gene comes the end of the CDR3, since the read stops 3 residues before it. The chain is built from TRBV5-1 and TRBJ1-2, with D perhaps TRBD1 (6 bases). The CDR3 spans 15 residues. Per the germline V gene, CDR1 is SGHRS and CDR2 is YFSETQ. Trimming shortened V by 4 bases and J by 4 bases, and 17 bases separated the two germline ends. CDR3 DNA (partial): TGCGCCAGCAGCCCCGGACAGCGAAGGACCTATGGC. It specifies CASSPGQRRTYG. The entire CDR3 protein is CASSPGQRRTYGYTF.

For this clone: The read ends 3 residues before the CDR3 terminus; that terminus is restored from the germline J gene. The rearrangement joins TRBV2 to TRBJ1-2; TRBD1 might be the D (6 bases). Per the germline V gene, CDR1 is SNHLY and CDR2 is FYNNEI. Trimming took 7 bases from V and 2 from J, leaving 14 bases between them. This CDR3 spans 14 amino acids. The covered CDR3 bases are TGTGCCAGCAAACCCAGGGGCCCCAACTATGGC. The encoded protein is CASKPRGPNYG. The CDR3 in its entirety is CASKPRGPNYGYTF.

By frequency, this clone is medium-sized. The read gets to within 3 residues of the CDR3 end, and the germline J gene fills in the rest. The J gene is TRBJ1-1, the V gene TRBV2; the D is unclear. V was cut by 6 bases and J by 0 bases, with 8 bases left in between. Germline V gene sequence: CDR1 SNHLY, CDR2 FYNNEI. The CDR3 length is 13 residues. The CDR3 spells CASRRDMNTEAFF. Partial CDR3 DNA: TGTGCCAGCAGACGAGACATGAACACTGAA. Drawing the rest from reference TRBV2 and TRBJ1-1, the complete variable domain is EPEVTQTPSHQVTQMGQEVILRCVPISNHLYFYWYRQILGQKVEFLVSFYNNEISEKSEIFDDQFSVERPDGSNFTLKIRSTKLEDSAMYFCASRRDMNTEAFFGQGTRLTVV.

Regarding this clone: The read comes to an end 3 residues before the CDR3 does, leaving the germline J gene to fill in the end. The chain uses TRBV20-1 and TRBJ2-3; tentatively, D is TRBD2 (7 bases). The germline V gene has CDR1 DFQATT and CDR2 SNEGSKA (reference sequence). Trimming shortened V by 5 bases and J by 3 bases, and 18 bases separated the two germline ends. This CDR3 contains 15 residues. The sequenced part of the CDR3 DNA is TGCAGTGCTGCCCTAGGGGGGGCAGGAACAGATACG. This encodes CSAALGGAGTDT. The whole CDR3 reads CSAALGGAGTDTQYF.